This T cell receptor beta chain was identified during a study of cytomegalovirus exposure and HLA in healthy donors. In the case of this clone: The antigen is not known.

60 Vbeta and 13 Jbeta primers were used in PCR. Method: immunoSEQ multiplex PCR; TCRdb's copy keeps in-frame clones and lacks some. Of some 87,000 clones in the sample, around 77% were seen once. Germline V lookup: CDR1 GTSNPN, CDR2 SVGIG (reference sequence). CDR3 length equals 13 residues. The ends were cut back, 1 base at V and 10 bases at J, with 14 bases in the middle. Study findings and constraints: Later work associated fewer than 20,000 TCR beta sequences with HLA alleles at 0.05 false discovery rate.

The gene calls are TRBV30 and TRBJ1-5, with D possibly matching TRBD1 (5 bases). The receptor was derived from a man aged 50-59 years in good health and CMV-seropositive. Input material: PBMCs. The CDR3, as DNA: TGTGCCTGGAGTGGCCTCCCCGGGGGACCCCAGCATTTT. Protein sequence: CAWSGLPGGPQHF.